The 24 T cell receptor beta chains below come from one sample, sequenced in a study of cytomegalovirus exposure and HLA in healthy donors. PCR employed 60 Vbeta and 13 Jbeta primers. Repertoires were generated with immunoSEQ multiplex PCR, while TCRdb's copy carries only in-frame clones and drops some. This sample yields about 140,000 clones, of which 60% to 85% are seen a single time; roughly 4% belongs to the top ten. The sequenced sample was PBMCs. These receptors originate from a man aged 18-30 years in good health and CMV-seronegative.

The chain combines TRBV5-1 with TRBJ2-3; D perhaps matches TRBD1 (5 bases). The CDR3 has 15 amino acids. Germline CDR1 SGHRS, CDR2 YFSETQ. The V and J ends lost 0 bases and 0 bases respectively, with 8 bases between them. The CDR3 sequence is CASSLEGSSTDTQYF. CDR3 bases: TGCGCCAGCAGCTTGGAGGGGTCTAGCACAGATACGCAGTATTTT.

The DNA for the CDR3 is TGTGCCAGCCAAAATGGACAGGGGTATTCCTACGAGCAGTACTTC. Its protein is CASQNGQGYSYEQYF. The V gene is TRBV27, the J gene TRBJ2-7; 9 bases map to TRBD1. Trimming removed 8 bases from V and 1 base from J; junction bases left unmatched: 9. The CDR3 extends over 15 amino acids. CDR1 is MNHEY, CDR2 SMNVEV, per germline (reference sequence).

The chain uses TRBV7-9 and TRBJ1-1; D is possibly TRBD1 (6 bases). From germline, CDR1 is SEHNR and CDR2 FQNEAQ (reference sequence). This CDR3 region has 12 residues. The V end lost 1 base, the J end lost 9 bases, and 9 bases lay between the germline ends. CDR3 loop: CASSLGTDKAFF. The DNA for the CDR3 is TGTGCCAGCAGCTTAGGGACAGACAAAGCTTTCTTT.

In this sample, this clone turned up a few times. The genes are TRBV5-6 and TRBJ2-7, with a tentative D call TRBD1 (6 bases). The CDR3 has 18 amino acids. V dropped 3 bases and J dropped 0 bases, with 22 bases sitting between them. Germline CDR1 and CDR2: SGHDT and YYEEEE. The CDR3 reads CASSSPRRQGLSSYEQYF. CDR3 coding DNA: TGTGCCAGCAGCTCTCCTCGTCGGCAGGGGCTCTCCTCCTACGAGCAGTACTTC.

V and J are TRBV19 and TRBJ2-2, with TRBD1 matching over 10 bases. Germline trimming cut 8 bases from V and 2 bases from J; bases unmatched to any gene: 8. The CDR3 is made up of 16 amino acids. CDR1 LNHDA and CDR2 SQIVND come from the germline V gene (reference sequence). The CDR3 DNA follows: TGTGCCAGTGGACGACAGGGGGCGATAAACACCGGGGAGCTGTTTTTT. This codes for CASGRQGAINTGELFF. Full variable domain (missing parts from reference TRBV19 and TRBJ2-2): DGGITQSPKYLFRKEGQNVTLSCEQNLNHDAMYWYRQDPGQGLRLIYYSQIVNDFQKGDIAEGYSVSREKKESFPLTVTSAQKNPTAFYLCASGRQGAINTGELFFGEGSRLTVL.

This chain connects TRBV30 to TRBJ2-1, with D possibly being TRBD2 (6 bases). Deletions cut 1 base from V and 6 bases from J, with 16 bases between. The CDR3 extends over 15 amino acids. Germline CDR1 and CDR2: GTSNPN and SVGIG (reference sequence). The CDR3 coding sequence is TGTGCCTGGAGTGGGGACTCTATAAGGGTCAATGAGCAGTTCTTC. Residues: CAWSGDSIRVNEQFF.

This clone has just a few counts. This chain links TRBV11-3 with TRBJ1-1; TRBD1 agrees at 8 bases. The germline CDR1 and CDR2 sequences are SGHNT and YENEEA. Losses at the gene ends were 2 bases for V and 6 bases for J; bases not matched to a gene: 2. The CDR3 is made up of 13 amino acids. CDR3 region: CASSLRDRPEAFF. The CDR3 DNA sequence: TGTGCCAGCAGCTTACGGGACAGGCCTGAAGCTTTCTTT.

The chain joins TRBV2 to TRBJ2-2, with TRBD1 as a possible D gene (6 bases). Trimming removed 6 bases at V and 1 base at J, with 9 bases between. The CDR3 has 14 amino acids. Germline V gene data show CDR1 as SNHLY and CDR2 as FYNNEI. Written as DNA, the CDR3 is TGTGCCAGCAGGTGGACAGAGAACACCGGGGAGCTGTTTTTT. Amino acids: CASRWTENTGELFF.

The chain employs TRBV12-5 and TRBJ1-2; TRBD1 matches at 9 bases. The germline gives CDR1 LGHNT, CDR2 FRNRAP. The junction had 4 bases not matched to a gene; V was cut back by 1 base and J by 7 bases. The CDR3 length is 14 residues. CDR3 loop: CASGLGDRAGGYTF. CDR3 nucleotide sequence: TGTGCTAGTGGTTTGGGGGACAGGGCCGGTGGCTACACCTTC.

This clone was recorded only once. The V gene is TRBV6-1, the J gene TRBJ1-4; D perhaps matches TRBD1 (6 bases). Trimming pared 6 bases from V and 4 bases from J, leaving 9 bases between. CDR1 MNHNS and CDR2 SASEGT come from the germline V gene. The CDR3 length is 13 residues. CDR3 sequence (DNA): TGTGCCAGCAGAGGACAGATTAATGAAAAACTGTTTTTT. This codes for CASRGQINEKLFF.

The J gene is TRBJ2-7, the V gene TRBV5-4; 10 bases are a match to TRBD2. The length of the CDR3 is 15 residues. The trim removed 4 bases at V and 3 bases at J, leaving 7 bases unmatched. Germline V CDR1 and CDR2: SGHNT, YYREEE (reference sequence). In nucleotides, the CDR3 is TGTGCCAGCAGCACCTTAGCGGGAGGTAACTACGAGCAGTACTTC. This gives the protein CASSTLAGGNYEQYF.

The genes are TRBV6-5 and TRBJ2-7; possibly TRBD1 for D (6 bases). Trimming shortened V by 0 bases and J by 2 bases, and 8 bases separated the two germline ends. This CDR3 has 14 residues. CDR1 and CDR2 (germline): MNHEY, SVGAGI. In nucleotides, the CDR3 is TGTGCCAGCAGTTACTCTGGACAGACCTACGAGCAGTACTTC. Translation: CASSYSGQTYEQYF.

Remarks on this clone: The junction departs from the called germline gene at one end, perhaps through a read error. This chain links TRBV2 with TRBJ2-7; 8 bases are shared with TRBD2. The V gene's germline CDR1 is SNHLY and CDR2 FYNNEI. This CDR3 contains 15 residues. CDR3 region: CASSERSGGPYERYF. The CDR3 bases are TGTGCCAGCAGTGAACGAAGCGGGGGACCTTACGAGCGGTACTTC.

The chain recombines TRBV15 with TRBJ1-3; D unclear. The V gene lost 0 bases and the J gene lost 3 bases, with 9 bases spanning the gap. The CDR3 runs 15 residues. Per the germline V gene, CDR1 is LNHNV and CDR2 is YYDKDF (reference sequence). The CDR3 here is CATSRDGRIGNTIYF. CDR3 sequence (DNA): TGTGCCACCAGCAGAGATGGGAGAATTGGAAACACCATATATTTT.

The CDR3 DNA reads TGTGCCAGTAGTATCAGCGCCAATTACTATGGCTACACCTTC. It codes for CASSISANYYGYTF. The V gene is TRBV19, the J gene TRBJ1-2, with D uncertain. V was pared by 3 bases and J by 3 bases, with 11 bases between. CDR3 size: 14 residues. Per germline, CDR1 LNHDA and CDR2 SQIVND (reference sequence).

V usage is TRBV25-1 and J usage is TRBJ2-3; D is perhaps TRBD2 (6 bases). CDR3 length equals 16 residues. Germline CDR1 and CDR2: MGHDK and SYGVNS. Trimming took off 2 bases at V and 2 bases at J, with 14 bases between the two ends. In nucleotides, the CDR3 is TGTGCCAGCAGTGAAAGCGCGGGGAGCTTCACAGATACGCAGTATTTT. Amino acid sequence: CASSESAGSFTDTQYF.

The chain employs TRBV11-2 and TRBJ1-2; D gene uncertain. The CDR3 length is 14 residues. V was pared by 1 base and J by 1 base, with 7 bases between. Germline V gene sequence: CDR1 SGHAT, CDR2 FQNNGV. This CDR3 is CASSLGTGNYGYTF. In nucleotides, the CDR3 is TGTGCCAGCAGCTTAGGAACCGGTAACTATGGCTACACCTTC.

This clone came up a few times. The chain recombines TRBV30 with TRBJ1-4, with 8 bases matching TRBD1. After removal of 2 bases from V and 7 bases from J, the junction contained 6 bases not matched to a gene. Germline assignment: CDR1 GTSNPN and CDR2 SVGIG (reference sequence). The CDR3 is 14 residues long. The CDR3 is CAWSNDRGAEKLFF. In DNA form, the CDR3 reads TGTGCCTGGAGTAACGACAGGGGCGCTGAAAAACTGTTTTTT.

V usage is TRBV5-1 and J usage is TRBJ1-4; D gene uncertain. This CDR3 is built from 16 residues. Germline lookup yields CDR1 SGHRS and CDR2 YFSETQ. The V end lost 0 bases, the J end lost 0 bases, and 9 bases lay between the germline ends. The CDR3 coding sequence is TGCGCCAGCAGCTTGGAATCAGTTGCAACTAATGAAAAACTGTTTTTT. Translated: CASSLESVATNEKLFF.

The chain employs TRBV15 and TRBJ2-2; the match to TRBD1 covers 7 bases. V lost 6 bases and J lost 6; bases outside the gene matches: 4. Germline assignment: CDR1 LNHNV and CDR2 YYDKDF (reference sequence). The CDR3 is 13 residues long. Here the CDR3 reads CATREQGSGELFF. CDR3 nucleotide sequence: TGTGCCACCAGAGAACAGGGGTCCGGGGAGCTGTTTTTT.

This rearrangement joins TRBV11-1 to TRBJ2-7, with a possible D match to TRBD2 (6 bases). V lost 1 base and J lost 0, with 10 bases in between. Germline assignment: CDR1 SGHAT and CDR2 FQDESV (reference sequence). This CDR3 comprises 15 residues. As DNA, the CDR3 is TGTGCCAGCAGCTTAGACCCAGCGGGCTCCTACGAGCAGTACTTC. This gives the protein CASSLDPAGSYEQYF.

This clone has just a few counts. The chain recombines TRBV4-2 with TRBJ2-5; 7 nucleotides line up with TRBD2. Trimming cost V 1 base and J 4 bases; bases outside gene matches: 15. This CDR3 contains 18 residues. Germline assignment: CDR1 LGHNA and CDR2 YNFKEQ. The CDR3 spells CASSQGWQAGTTSETQYF. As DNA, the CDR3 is TGTGCCAGCAGCCAAGGTTGGCAAGCGGGAACAACTTCAGAGACCCAGTACTTC.

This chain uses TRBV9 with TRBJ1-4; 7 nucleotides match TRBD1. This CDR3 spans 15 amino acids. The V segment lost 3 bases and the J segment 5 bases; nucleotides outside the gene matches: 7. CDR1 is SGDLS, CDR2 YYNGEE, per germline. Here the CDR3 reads CASSAGTEVNEKLFF. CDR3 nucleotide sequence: TGTGCCAGCAGCGCGGGGACAGAAGTAAATGAAAAACTGTTTTTT. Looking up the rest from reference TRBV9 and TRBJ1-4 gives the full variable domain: DSGVTQTPKHLITATGQRVTLRCSPRSGDLSVYWYQQSLDQGLQFLIQYYNGEERAKGNILERFSAQQFPDLHSELNLSSLELGDSALYFCASSAGTEVNEKLFFGSGTQLSVL.

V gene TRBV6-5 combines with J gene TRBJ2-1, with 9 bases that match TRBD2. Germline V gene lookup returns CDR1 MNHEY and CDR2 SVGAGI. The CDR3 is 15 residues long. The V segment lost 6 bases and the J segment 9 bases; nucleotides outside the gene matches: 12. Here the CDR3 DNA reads TGTGCCAGCAGGGGGGGGCTAGCGGGAAACAGTGAGCAGTTCTTC. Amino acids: CASRGGLAGNSEQFF.